A selection of T cell receptor beta chains follows, all from one sample in a study of sequential checkpoint blockade in melanoma. The data were produced by immunoSEQ multiplex PCR, yet TCRdb's version contains in-frame clones alone and is incomplete. The profile shows 1,500 to 2,000 clones, under 60% of them singletons. Material: CD8+ T cells sorted from blood (inferred from file names), obtained from a patient given nivolumab and ipilimumab in sequence. These TCRs come from a human patient with melanoma. Some clones in this sample may be carry-over from other donors' samples. Both conserved end residues are part of each CDR3. The D gene is left open where the match is weak. Clone size appears in some rows only: once, few, many, or a class for an expanded clone.

v_gene: TRBV4-1; abundance: .; d_gene: TRBD1; j_gene: TRBJ1-1; CDR3nt: TGCGCCAGCAGCCAAGAGGACAGGGCAATCACTGAAGCTTTCTTT; CDR3aa: CASSQEDRAITEAFF
v_gene: TRBV29-1; abundance: .; d_gene: TRBD1; j_gene: TRBJ1-2; CDR3nt: TGCAGCGTTGAGGCCGCGGACAGGCAACTGTTCTTC; CDR3aa: CSVEAADRQLFF
v_gene: TRBV6-5; abundance: once; d_gene: TRBD1; j_gene: TRBJ2-7; CDR3nt: TGTGCCAGCAGTACCGGGACAGGGAGGGAGCAGTACTTC; CDR3aa: CASSTGTGREQYF
v_gene: TRBV7-9; abundance: .; d_gene: .; j_gene: TRBJ1-1; CDR3nt: TGTGCCAGCAGTTTGGGAGGGGCTGAAGCTTTCTTT; CDR3aa: CASSLGGAEAFF
v_gene: TRBV7-9; abundance: .; d_gene: .; j_gene: TRBJ1-1; CDR3nt: TGTGCCAGCAGTTCCAGGACAGCCCAGAACACTGAAGCTTTCTTT; CDR3aa: CASSSRTAQNTEAFF
v_gene: TRBV4-1; abundance: .; d_gene: .; j_gene: TRBJ2-7; CDR3nt: TGCGCCAGCAGCCAAGAGGGGGGGACAGGATCTTCCTACGAGCAGTACTTC; CDR3aa: CASSQEGGTGSSYEQYF
v_gene: TRBV7-9; abundance: medium-sized; d_gene: .; j_gene: TRBJ2-7; CDR3nt: TGTGCCAGCAGCCTGATAGGGGATGCGGAGCAGTACTTC; CDR3aa: CASSLIGDAEQYF
v_gene: TRBV5-5; abundance: once; d_gene: TRBD1; j_gene: TRBJ2-7; CDR3nt: TGTGCCAGCAGGTTAGAGGACAGGGAATATTACGAGCAGTACTTC; CDR3aa: CASRLEDREYYEQYF
v_gene: TRBV7-9; abundance: few; d_gene: .; j_gene: TRBJ2-7; CDR3nt: TGTGCCAGCAGCTTGGTTTTGGGGGCTTTCGACGAGCAGTACTTC; CDR3aa: CASSLVLGAFDEQYF
v_gene: TRBV9; abundance: .; d_gene: TRBD2; j_gene: TRBJ2-3; CDR3nt: TGTGCCAGCAGCGTTCTAGCGGGGCCCACAGATACGCAGTATTTT; CDR3aa: CASSVLAGPTDTQYF
v_gene: TRBV21-1; abundance: .; d_gene: .; j_gene: TRBJ1-1; CDR3nt: TGTGCCATCAGGCCCACGGGGGGTATCATGAACACTGAAGCTTTCTTT; CDR3aa: CAIRPTGGIMNTEAFF
v_gene: TRBV4-1; abundance: .; d_gene: .; j_gene: TRBJ2-2; CDR3nt: TGCGCCAGCACCCCCGGACTAGGGGGGAACACCGGGGAGCTGTTTTTT; CDR3aa: CASTPGLGGNTGELFF
v_gene: TRBV5-1; abundance: .; d_gene: TRBD1; j_gene: TRBJ2-6; CDR3nt: TGCGCCAGCAGAGCAGACAGGGCTATAACCTCCTCTGGGGCCAACGTCCTGACTTTC; CDR3aa: CASRADRAITSSGANVLTF
v_gene: TRBV2; abundance: few; d_gene: TRBD1; j_gene: TRBJ2-1; CDR3nt: TGTGCCAGCAGTGATATAGGACAGGGAGCCAATGAGCAGTTCTTC; CDR3aa: CASSDIGQGANEQFF
v_gene: TRBV5-1; abundance: .; d_gene: TRBD2; j_gene: TRBJ2-3; CDR3nt: TGCGCCAGCAGCTTGACCCTTAGCGGGACTAGCACAGATACGCAGTATTTT; CDR3aa: CASSLTLSGTSTDTQYF
v_gene: TRBV13; abundance: .; d_gene: .; j_gene: TRBJ2-5; CDR3nt: TGTGCCAGCAGCACCAGCGGTTGGCAAGAGACCCAGTACTTC; CDR3aa: CASSTSGWQETQYF
v_gene: TRBV30; abundance: .; d_gene: TRBD1; j_gene: TRBJ1-1; CDR3nt: TGTGCCGCGGACAGGGAGGCTGAAGCTTTCTTT; CDR3aa: CAADREAEAFF
v_gene: TRBV9; abundance: .; d_gene: TRBD2; j_gene: TRBJ2-1; CDR3nt: TGTGCCAGCAGCGTTACTAGCGGGTTCGACAATGAGCAGTTCTTC; CDR3aa: CASSVTSGFDNEQFF
v_gene: TRBV4-2; abundance: few; d_gene: TRBD1; j_gene: TRBJ2-2; CDR3nt: TGTGCCAGCAGCTCGGGACAGGGTAACACCGGGGAGCTGTTTTTT; CDR3aa: CASSSGQGNTGELFF
v_gene: TRBV5-8; abundance: .; d_gene: .; j_gene: TRBJ1-5; CDR3nt: TGTGCCAGCAGCTTCAGGGGTTACAATCAGCCCCAGCATTTT; CDR3aa: CASSFRGYNQPQHF
v_gene: TRBV6-6; abundance: .; d_gene: TRBD1; j_gene: TRBJ1-6; CDR3nt: TGTGCCAGCAGTTACCGGGGACAGGGGAGATCACCCCTCCACTTT; CDR3aa: CASSYRGQGRSPLHF
v_gene: TRBV7-8; abundance: .; d_gene: TRBD2; j_gene: TRBJ2-3; CDR3nt: TGTGCCAGCAGCTTAGGGGGACTAGCGGAGAGCACAGATACGCAGTATTTT; CDR3aa: CASSLGGLAESTDTQYF
v_gene: TRBV7-9; abundance: .; d_gene: TRBD1; j_gene: TRBJ2-1; CDR3nt: TGTGCCAGCAGCTCCTTGGACAGGGCCCCTTACAATGAGCAGTTCTTC; CDR3aa: CASSSLDRAPYNEQFF
v_gene: TRBV7-9; abundance: few; d_gene: .; j_gene: TRBJ2-1; CDR3nt: TGTGCCAGCAGCTTGGGGCCCTCCCCAATTGAGCAGTTCTTC; CDR3aa: CASSLGPSPIEQFF
v_gene: TRBV5-6; abundance: .; d_gene: .; j_gene: TRBJ2-3; CDR3nt: TGTGCCAGCAGCTTAGGGGACTCAGATACGCAGTATTTT; CDR3aa: CASSLGDSDTQYF
v_gene: TRBV15; abundance: .; d_gene: TRBD1; j_gene: TRBJ2-5; CDR3nt: TGTGCCACCAGCAGACCGGGACAGGGCACCCCCCAAGAGACCCAGTACTTC; CDR3aa: CATSRPGQGTPQETQYF
v_gene: TRBV7-2; abundance: once; d_gene: .; j_gene: TRBJ1-2; CDR3nt: TGTGCCAGCAGCTTAGTGGGCAGGGGTTTCGATGGCTACACCTTC; CDR3aa: CASSLVGRGFDGYTF
v_gene: TRBV2; abundance: .; d_gene: TRBD1; j_gene: TRBJ2-2; CDR3nt: TGTGCCAGCAGTGACCGGACAGGGCCGAACACCGGGGAGCTGTTTTTT; CDR3aa: CASSDRTGPNTGELFF
v_gene: TRBV5-4; abundance: .; d_gene: .; j_gene: TRBJ2-3; CDR3nt: TGTGCCAGCAGCGGCGGAGGAAAGCTCTTACCAGATACGCAGTATTTT; CDR3aa: CASSGGGKLLPDTQYF
v_gene: TRBV27; abundance: .; d_gene: .; j_gene: TRBJ2-2; CDR3nt: TGTGCCAGCAGGTCTAGGGACATGGACGGGGAGCTGTTTTTT; CDR3aa: CASRSRDMDGELFF
v_gene: TRBV6-1; abundance: few; d_gene: .; j_gene: TRBJ2-3; CDR3nt: TGTGCCAGCAGTGAATTCTCGGGGGGCACAGATACGCAGTATTTT; CDR3aa: CASSEFSGGTDTQYF
v_gene: TRBV6-1; abundance: .; d_gene: .; j_gene: TRBJ2-7; CDR3nt: TGTGCCAGCAGTGACAGGGGCGGAAGGTACGAGCAGTACTTC; CDR3aa: CASSDRGGRYEQYF
v_gene: TRBV7-2; abundance: few; d_gene: .; j_gene: TRBJ1-4; CDR3nt: TGTGCCAGCAGCTTAGGAGGCCAGCATAATGAAAAACTGTTTTTT; CDR3aa: CASSLGGQHNEKLFF
v_gene: TRBV7-2; abundance: .; d_gene: .; j_gene: TRBJ2-7; CDR3nt: TGTGCCAGCAGCTTAGAAACAGCCTACGAGCAGTACTTC; CDR3aa: CASSLETAYEQYF
v_gene: TRBV7-1; abundance: few; d_gene: .; j_gene: TRBJ1-2; CDR3nt: TGTGCCAGCAGCTTACATCCAGGGAAGTGGGGCTACACCTTC; CDR3aa: CASSLHPGKWGYTF
v_gene: TRBV10-2; abundance: .; d_gene: .; j_gene: TRBJ2-7; CDR3nt: TGCGCCAGCGGGGGGGGGCCCGAGCAGTACTTC; CDR3aa: CASGGGPEQYF
v_gene: TRBV27; abundance: .; d_gene: TRBD2; j_gene: TRBJ2-7; CDR3nt: TGTGCCAGCAGCCCTCTCGGCGGGAGTTCCTACGAGCAGTACTTC; CDR3aa: CASSPLGGSSYEQYF